This TCR beta chain was documented in a study of blood T cell repertoires in COVID-19. Whole-study context: Samples representing acute and convalescent COVID-19 were sourced from the United States, Italy and Spain. Nucleic acid was either cDNA or gDNA, and it came from T cells, B-cell-depleted T cells, or PBMCs.

The CDR3 is made up of 13 amino acids. V lost 4 bases, J lost 0 bases, and 5 bases lay in between. Germline V gene lookup returns CDR1 LGHDT and CDR2 YNNKEL (reference sequence). A note on this clone: Other nucleotide sequences in the sample specify the same CDR3.

Source study methods: By means of reference gene primer amplification, nucleated cell counts were estimated. Repertoires were generated with immunoSEQ multiplex PCR, while TCRdb's copy carries only in-frame clones and drops some. The V and J calls and clone size come from that table; D and trimming were worked out from the DNA. In the table there are roughly 500,000 clones, nearly 90% of which are singletons. Sequencing used peripheral blood. The receptor's source is a man younger than 35 with COVID-19, enrolled during active disease. This sequence joins TRBV3-1 (or the pseudogene TRBV3-2) and TRBJ2-3; the D gene is possibly TRBD2 (5 bases). CDR3 region: CASSRGSTDTQYF. CDR3 coding DNA: TGTGCCAGCAGCCGCGGGAGCACAGATACGCAGTATTTT.